This entry lists 22 T cell receptor beta chains sequenced from one sample in a study of cytotoxic CD8 clonotypes in ibrutinib-treated CLL. Profiling relied on immunoSEQ multiplex PCR, and the TCRdb table lists in-frame clones only, not all of them. The repertoire has some 200,000 clones, about four fifths of them found once; the top ten carry roughly an eighth. The starting material was PBMCs, obtained after 12 months of ibrutinib treatment. These receptors originate from a human donor with chronic lymphocytic leukemia.

J is TRBJ2-1 and V is TRBV5-8; TRBD2 is a possible D gene (6 bases). The V end was cut by 5 bases, the J end by 0 bases, with 21 bases between. The CDR3 is 18 residues long. Germline CDR1 SGHTS, CDR2 YDEGEE. CDR3 protein: CASSRRAKRASSYNEQFF. The DNA of the CDR3 is TGTGCCAGCAGTCGGCGCGCGAAGCGGGCAAGCTCCTACAATGAGCAGTTCTTC.

The V and J genes are TRBV5-6 and TRBJ2-5; 9 bases align to TRBD1. Germline CDR1 reads SGHDT; CDR2 reads YYEEEE. This CDR3 is built from 14 residues. Trimming at V came to 4 bases and at J to 5 bases, leaving 6 bases not matched to a gene. CDR3 amino acids: CASSTPTGGETQYF. CDR3 coding DNA: TGTGCCAGCAGCACCCCGACAGGGGGGGAGACCCAGTACTTC.

The V and J genes are TRBV4-1 and TRBJ2-7; D is unclear. Germline lookup yields CDR1 MGHRA and CDR2 YSYEKL. V lost 0 bases, J lost 2 bases, and 14 bases lay in between. The CDR3 covers 16 residues. The CDR3: CASSQDTAPLTYEQYF. CDR3 in DNA: TGCGCCAGCAGCCAAGATACGGCTCCCCTCACCTACGAGCAGTACTTC.

This clone was recorded only once. The rearrangement links TRBV2 to TRBJ2-6; TRBD1 matches 8 bases. The CDR3 contains 15 residues. CDR1 is SNHLY and CDR2 is FYNNEI in the germline V gene. Trimming cost V 10 bases and J 4 bases; bases outside gene matches: 9. The CDR3 DNA reads as TGTGCCACAGGACAGGGAAATGTGGGGGCCAACGTCCTGACTTTC. Protein: CATGQGNVGANVLTF. The full variable domain, its missing parts supplied by reference TRBV2 and TRBJ2-6, is EPEVTQTPSHQVTQMGQEVILRCVPISNHLYFYWYRQILGQKVEFLVSFYNNEISEKSEIFDDQFSVERPDGSNFTLKIRSTKLEDSAMYFCATGQGNVGANVLTFGAGSRLTVL.

The J gene is TRBJ1-4, the V gene TRBV6-1; D uncertain. V lost 8 bases to trimming and J lost 3 bases, with 13 bases between them. Germline lookup yields CDR1 MNHNS and CDR2 SASEGT. The CDR3 is 14 residues long. CDR3 protein: CASLPVWSNEKLFF. The CDR3 region has the DNA TGTGCCAGCCTCCCCGTATGGTCTAATGAAAAACTGTTTTTT.

The chain employs TRBV13 and TRBJ2-1, with D possibly being TRBD2 (6 bases). Germline lookup yields CDR1 PRHDT and CDR2 FYEKMQ (reference sequence). V was cut by 4 bases and J by 7 bases, with 14 bases left in between. This CDR3 spans 14 amino acids. The CDR3 loop is CASSSRWRANEQFF. CDR3 nucleotide sequence: TGTGCCAGCAGCTCCCGGTGGAGGGCGAATGAGCAGTTCTTC.

In its sample, this clone was seen a few times. The V gene is TRBV5-8, the J gene TRBJ1-6; TRBD1 matches at 7 bases. The trim removed 6 bases at V and 4 bases at J, leaving 10 bases unmatched. CDR1 SGHTS and CDR2 YDEGEE come from the germline V gene. The CDR3 is made up of 16 amino acids. The CDR3 reads CASTPGSGQYNSPLHF. The DNA of the CDR3 is TGTGCCAGCACCCCCGGGTCGGGACAGTATAATTCACCCCTCCACTTT.

V is TRBV10-3 and J is TRBJ2-5; D is ambiguous. This CDR3 has 16 amino acids. Germline values: CDR1 ENHRY, CDR2 SYGVKD. The V and J ends lost 5 bases and 0 bases respectively, with 16 bases between them. CDR3 nucleotide sequence: TGTGCCATCAGTCTTTCCAAGGGCTTCAACCAAGAGACCCAGTACTTC. Translated, it gives CAISLSKGFNQETQYF.

The chain joins TRBV27 to TRBJ1-2; 7 nucleotides align to TRBD1. The CDR3 is made up of 13 amino acids. Trimming took 5 bases from V and 8 from J; bases not matched to a gene: 8. CDR1 and CDR2 from the germline V gene are MNHEY and SMNVEV (reference sequence). The CDR3 here is CASSLDRDGGYTF. CDR3 nucleotide sequence: TGTGCCAGCAGTCTAGACAGGGACGGGGGCTACACCTTC.

The V and J genes are TRBV28 and TRBJ2-4, with D hard to call. V lost 5 bases to trimming and J lost 8 bases, with 13 bases between them. Germline CDR1 MDHEN, CDR2 SYDVKM. This CDR3 is 13 amino acids long. In nucleotides, the CDR3 is TGTGCCAGCAGTCGACAAGCAGGTGACATTCAGTACTTC. It translates to CASSRQAGDIQYF.

The chain links TRBV6-5 to TRBJ1-2; tentative D call: TRBD1 (6 bases). The CDR3 covers 13 residues. Germline V lookup: CDR1 MNHEY, CDR2 SVGAGI. The ends were cut back, 6 bases at V and 6 bases at J, with 14 bases in the middle. CDR3 in DNA: TGTGCCAGCAGGCCTCAGGGGTCCGATGGCTACACCTTC. Its translation: CASRPQGSDGYTF.

V is TRBV7-9 and J is TRBJ2-1, with TRBD2 identical over 11 bases. The CDR3 length is 14 residues. From germline, CDR1 is SEHNR and CDR2 FQNEAQ (reference sequence). Trimming removed 11 bases from V and 6 bases from J; junction bases left unmatched: 9. The CDR3 region has the DNA TGTGCCTCCTCTCAGGGGACTAGCGGCAATGAGCAGTTCTTC. This encodes CASSQGTSGNEQFF.

This chain joins TRBV30 and TRBJ2-1; 10 bases agree with TRBD2. Trimming removed 3 bases from V and 4 bases from J; junction bases left unmatched: 3. This CDR3 has 14 amino acids. The germline CDR1 and CDR2 sequences are GTSNPN and SVGIG (reference sequence). The DNA for the CDR3 is TGTGCCTGGAGGGCACTAGCGGGGTACAATGAGCAGTTCTTC. Encoded protein: CAWRALAGYNEQFF.

The rearrangement uses TRBV19 and TRBJ1-5; TRBD1 agrees at 10 bases. Trimming took 4 bases from V and 7 from J; bases not matched to a gene: 7. The CDR3 runs to 15 residues. Germline values: CDR1 LNHDA, CDR2 SQIVND (reference sequence). CDR3 in amino acids: CASSKDRGTGQPQHF. CDR3 bases: TGTGCCAGTAGTAAGGACAGGGGGACGGGGCAGCCCCAGCATTTT.

This clone occurred once. This sequence joins TRBV4-1 and TRBJ2-2; 7 bases are shared with TRBD2. CDR1 is MGHRA, CDR2 YSYEKL, per germline. Germline trimming cut 4 bases from V and 6 bases from J; bases unmatched to any gene: 8. The CDR3 length is 15 residues. CDR3 nucleotide sequence: TGCGCCAGCAGCCGGACTAGTGGGGATTCCGGGGAGCTGTTTTTT. As protein: CASSRTSGDSGELFF.

CDR3 in amino acids: CASSKTGTDTQYF. In DNA, the CDR3 is TGTGCCAGCAGCAAAACGGGTACAGATACGCAGTATTTT. The J gene is TRBJ2-3, the V gene TRBV7-3, with D unclear. V lost 5 bases and J lost 3, with 9 bases in between. CDR3 length: 13 amino acids. Germline V CDR1 and CDR2: SGHTA, FQGTGA.

This clone was picked up a small number of times. The chain uses TRBV9 and TRBJ1-1; no definite D call. Trimming took 0 bases from V and 5 from J, leaving 14 bases between them. Per germline, CDR1 SGDLS and CDR2 YYNGEE. The CDR3 contains 15 residues. CDR3 protein: CASSVGAGAQTEAFF. In nucleotides, the CDR3 is TGTGCCAGCAGCGTAGGGGCAGGAGCCCAGACTGAAGCTTTCTTT. Full variable domain (outside the CDR3, taken from reference TRBV9 and TRBJ1-1): DSGVTQTPKHLITATGQRVTLRCSPRSGDLSVYWYQQSLDQGLQFLIQYYNGEERAKGNILERFSAQQFPDLHSELNLSSLELGDSALYFCASSVGAGAQTEAFFGQGTRLTVV.

The chain combines TRBV4-1 with TRBJ2-1, with D perhaps matching TRBD2 (7 bases). Germline V CDR1 and CDR2: MGHRA, YSYEKL. The V end was cut by 4 bases, the J end by 7 bases, with 17 bases between. The CDR3 covers 15 residues. This CDR3 reads CASSPRGGAGNEQFF. CDR3 coding DNA: TGCGCCAGCAGCCCCCGTGGGGGGGCAGGGAATGAGCAGTTCTTC.

The chain combines TRBV6-1 with TRBJ2-3; 7 nucleotides align to TRBD1. Germline-derived CDR1 and CDR2 are MNHNS and SASEGT. The CDR3 is made up of 15 amino acids. V was clipped by 5 bases and J by 4 bases; unmatched bases: 9. This CDR3 is CASSSQGYQPDTQYF. CDR3 in DNA: TGTGCCAGCAGTTCACAGGGGTATCAGCCAGATACGCAGTATTTT.

This chain joins TRBV2 and TRBJ1-1; D gene uncertain. Germline V gives CDR1 SNHLY, CDR2 FYNNEI. This CDR3 is built from 13 residues. V gave up 7 bases and J gave up 2 bases, with 11 bases separating them. CDR3 sequence (DNA): TGTGCCAGCAACGAAACACCAAACACTGAAGCTTTCTTT. Its protein is CASNETPNTEAFF. Full variable domain (missing parts from reference TRBV2 and TRBJ1-1): EPEVTQTPSHQVTQMGQEVILRCVPISNHLYFYWYRQILGQKVEFLVSFYNNEISEKSEIFDDQFSVERPDGSNFTLKIRSTKLEDSAMYFCASNETPNTEAFFGQGTRLTVV.

The chain employs TRBV7-9 and TRBJ2-7; 13 nucleotides match TRBD2. The V segment lost 5 bases and the J segment 7 bases; nucleotides outside the gene matches: 8. The CDR3 loop spans 15 amino acids. CDR1 is SEHNR, CDR2 FQNEAQ, per germline (reference sequence). The CDR3 sequence: CASSRAGTSGIEQYF. The CDR3, as DNA: TGTGCCAGCAGCCGGGCGGGGACTAGCGGGATTGAGCAGTACTTC. The variable domain in full, with the rest retrieved from reference TRBV7-9 and TRBJ2-7, is DTGVSQNPRHKITKRGQNVTFRCDPISEHNRLYWYRQTLGQGPEFLTYFQNEAQLEKSRLLSDRFSAERPKGSFSTLEIQRTEQGDSAMYLCASSRAGTSGIEQYFGPGTRLTVT.

The chain has TRBV2 and TRBJ2-7; 9 nucleotides line up with TRBD2. J gave up 6 bases and V 1 base, and 7 bases lay outside the gene matches. The CDR3 has 15 amino acids. Germline-derived CDR1 and CDR2 are SNHLY and FYNNEI. The CDR3 DNA reads TGTGCCAGCAGTGAAGTTCTAGCGGGATCGCTCGAGCAGTACTTC. The encoded protein is CASSEVLAGSLEQYF.